A single sample is the source of the 24 T cell receptor beta chains below, sequenced in a study of cytomegalovirus exposure and HLA in healthy donors. This PCR relied on a set of 60 Vbeta primers and 13 Jbeta primers. Repertoires were generated with immunoSEQ multiplex PCR, while TCRdb's copy carries only in-frame clones and drops some. The sample lists some 170,000 clones, around 77% occurring once. The source material was PBMCs. The receptors come from a woman aged 25 to 39 in good health and CMV-seronegative.

The chain combines TRBV19 with TRBJ2-5, with TRBD2 matching 7 bases. Germline values: CDR1 LNHDA, CDR2 SQIVND (reference sequence). CDR3 length equals 14 residues. V lost 8 bases and J lost 5; bases outside the gene matches: 11. The CDR3 nucleotides read TGTGCCAGTGGGGGGGGAGTTCCTCCGGAGACCCAGTACTTC. Its protein is CASGGGVPPETQYF.

This clone was seen once. The chain employs TRBV30 and TRBJ2-3; 10 bases agree with TRBD2. Trimming took 3 bases from V and 2 from J; bases not matched to a gene: 5. Looked up from germline, CDR1 is GTSNPN and CDR2 is SVGIG (reference sequence). The CDR3 loop spans 15 amino acids. CDR3 sequence reads: CAWRGAGGNTDTQYF. For the CDR3, the DNA is TGTGCCTGGAGAGGAGCGGGAGGGAACACAGATACGCAGTATTTT.

This clone has just one count. The chain uses TRBV4-3 and TRBJ2-1, with 11 positions matching TRBD2. Trimming removed 0 bases from V and 6 bases from J; junction bases left unmatched: 4. CDR1 is LGHNA and CDR2 is YSLEER in the germline V gene. The CDR3 runs to 16 residues. The CDR3 sequence is CASSQERLAGTNEQFF. As DNA, the CDR3 is TGCGCCAGCAGCCAAGAGAGACTAGCGGGAACCAATGAGCAGTTCTTC.

The J gene is TRBJ2-3, the V gene TRBV9, with 10 bases aligning to TRBD2. This CDR3 contains 19 residues. CDR1 is SGDLS and CDR2 is YYNGEE in the germline V gene. V was clipped by 3 bases and J by 1 base; unmatched bases: 14. The CDR3 DNA is TGTGCCAGCAGCGCCCTTTCAACTGGGACTAGCGACGGCACAGATACGCAGTATTTT. This translates into CASSALSTGTSDGTDTQYF.

The chain uses TRBV10-3 and TRBJ2-3, with 11 bases matching TRBD1. J was trimmed by 6 bases and V by 8 bases; bases with no gene match: 13. Germline V gives CDR1 ENHRY, CDR2 SYGVKD. This CDR3 region has 16 residues. In nucleotides, the CDR3 is TGTGCCATCGGCGGGGGGCGGACAGGGGGCGAGGATACGCAGTATTTT. The encoded protein is CAIGGGRTGGEDTQYF.

This clone has just a few counts. The J gene is TRBJ2-7, the V gene TRBV6-5; 12 bases map to TRBD2. The CDR3 length is 15 residues. J lost 2 bases, V lost 5 bases, and 4 bases had no gene match. Germline loops: CDR1 MNHEY, CDR2 SVGAGI. This CDR3 is CASSRTSGTTYEQYF. CDR3 nucleotides: TGTGCCAGCAGTCGGACTAGCGGGACTACCTACGAGCAGTACTTC.

The chain carries TRBV7-9 and TRBJ2-7, with 9 bases aligning to TRBD2. This CDR3 is built from 14 residues. The germline V gene encodes CDR1 SEHNR and CDR2 FQNEAQ (reference sequence). V lost 3 bases, J lost 3 bases, and 3 bases stayed unmatched. CDR3 DNA: TGTGCCAGCAGCTTTAGCGGGAGAATCTACGAGCAGTACTTC. This gives the protein CASSFSGRIYEQYF.

V gene TRBV7-3 combines with J gene TRBJ2-1, with 13 bases fitting TRBD2. The CDR3 totals 15 residues. CDR1 SGHTA and CDR2 FQGTGA come from the germline V gene. V was pared by 5 bases and J by 4 bases, with 2 bases of the junction left unmatched. For the CDR3, the DNA is TGTGCCAGCAGCCAGGGACTAGCGGGGTACAATGAGCAGTTCTTC. Its translation: CASSQGLAGYNEQFF.

This clone has a single count. V and J are TRBV19 and TRBJ1-5, with D possibly being TRBD1 (5 bases). This CDR3 spans 16 amino acids. Germline V gene lookup returns CDR1 LNHDA and CDR2 SQIVND (reference sequence). V lost 2 bases and J lost 0, with 11 bases in between. The CDR3 DNA follows: TGTGCCAGTAGTATATTTTACAGGAATAGCAATCAGCCCCAGCATTTT. It specifies CASSIFYRNSNQPQHF. Using reference TRBV19 and TRBJ1-5 for the parts outside the CDR3, the full variable domain is DGGITQSPKYLFRKEGQNVTLSCEQNLNHDAMYWYRQDPGQGLRLIYYSQIVNDFQKGDIAEGYSVSREKKESFPLTVTSAQKNPTAFYLCASSIFYRNSNQPQHFGDGTRLSIL.

V gene TRBV19 combines with J gene TRBJ2-7; TRBD2 matches at 15 bases. The CDR3 length is 18 residues. The V segment lost 6 bases and the J segment 3 bases; nucleotides outside the gene matches: 12. Germline loops: CDR1 LNHDA, CDR2 SQIVND (reference sequence). The DNA for the CDR3 is TGTGCCAGTAGCCGGACTAGCGGGGGGGGGCATAGCTACTACGAGCAGTACTTC. Translating gives CASSRTSGGGHSYYEQYF.

The chain combines TRBV28 with TRBJ2-3; D uncertain. Germline lookup yields CDR1 MDHEN and CDR2 SYDVKM. The CDR3 is 14 amino acids. V shed 5 bases and J shed 6 bases, with 15 bases lying between them. The CDR3 spells CASSTQYPSDTQYF. CDR3 DNA: TGTGCCAGCAGTACCCAGTACCCATCTGATACGCAGTATTTT.

The chain uses TRBV7-9 and TRBJ1-1, with 7 bases matching TRBD1. J lost 4 bases, V lost 4 bases, and 3 bases had no gene match. The CDR3 loop spans 13 amino acids. Germline lookup yields CDR1 SEHNR and CDR2 FQNEAQ (reference sequence). The chain's CDR3 is CASSSQGTTEAFF. CDR3 bases: TGTGCCAGCAGCTCACAGGGGACCACTGAAGCTTTCTTT.

V and J are TRBV6-4 and TRBJ2-1; 8 positions agree with TRBD2. The junction had 4 bases not matched to a gene; V was cut back by 4 bases and J by 2 bases. The germline V gene encodes CDR1 MRHNA and CDR2 SNTAGT. The CDR3 runs 15 residues. DNA of the CDR3: TGTGCCAGCAGTGTCCGGGGGGGGACCTACAATGAGCAGTTCTTC. Translation: CASSVRGGTYNEQFF.

The chain uses TRBV9 and TRBJ1-1; D gene unclear. CDR3 length equals 14 residues. Trimming took off 6 bases at V and 1 base at J, with 13 bases between the two ends. Germline-derived CDR1 and CDR2 are SGDLS and YYNGEE. For the CDR3, the DNA is TGTGCCAGCACCCATGATAGAGGGAACACTGAAGCTTTCTTT. Translation gives CASTHDRGNTEAFF.

This clone was detected once. This chain joins TRBV7-3 and TRBJ1-4; 8 bases are shared with TRBD1. Trimming cost V 6 bases and J 3 bases; bases outside gene matches: 3. From germline, CDR1 is SGHTA and CDR2 FQGTGA. The CDR3 loop spans 14 amino acids. The CDR3 region has the DNA TGTGCCAGCAGGCAGGGGGCGGCTAATGAAAAACTGTTTTTT. Encoded protein: CASRQGAANEKLFF.

The J gene is TRBJ1-2, the V gene TRBV5-4; D gene ambiguous. This CDR3 has 16 residues. Per germline, CDR1 SGHNT and CDR2 YYREEE (reference sequence). Trimming left V 0 bases short and J 7 bases short, with 19 bases between. The DNA for the CDR3 is TGTGCCAGCAGCTTGGCTTTCACAGCGGAACGCGGTGGCTACACCTTC. It yields the protein CASSLAFTAERGGYTF.

As concerns this clone: Additional DNA sequences in this sample encode the identical CDR3. The chain couples TRBV9 to TRBJ2-1; D gene ambiguous. The CDR3 loop spans 15 amino acids. V lost 0 bases and J lost 0, with 7 bases in between. Germline V lookup: CDR1 SGDLS, CDR2 YYNGEE. The CDR3 is CASSVDLSSYNEQFF. CDR3 bases: TGTGCCAGCAGCGTAGATTTGAGCTCCTACAATGAGCAGTTCTTC. Full variable domain (outside the CDR3, taken from reference TRBV9 and TRBJ2-1): DSGVTQTPKHLITATGQRVTLRCSPRSGDLSVYWYQQSLDQGLQFLIQYYNGEERAKGNILERFSAQQFPDLHSELNLSSLELGDSALYFCASSVDLSSYNEQFFGPGTRLTVL.

The V and J genes are TRBV29-1 and TRBJ2-5; 8 bases line up with TRBD2. This CDR3 spans 13 amino acids. The germline CDR1 and CDR2 sequences are SQVTM and ANQGSEA. The J segment lost 4 bases and the V segment lost 2 bases, leaving 3 bases of the junction unmatched. CDR3 nucleotide sequence: TGCAGCGTTGAAAGGCTAGCGGGAGAGACCCAGTACTTC. Translation: CSVERLAGETQYF.

V usage is TRBV9 and J usage is TRBJ1-1; D remains unclear. Trimming stripped 4 bases from V and 3 bases from J, with 7 bases between. The CDR3 is made up of 12 amino acids. The V gene's germline CDR1 is SGDLS and CDR2 YYNGEE. Here the CDR3 DNA reads TGTGCCAGCAGCCCTCAGGACACTGAAGCTTTCTTT. Amino acid sequence: CASSPQDTEAFF.

V gene TRBV10-3 combines with J gene TRBJ1-1; D perhaps matches TRBD1 (6 bases). The V and J ends lost 6 bases and 0 bases respectively, with 11 bases between them. Germline-derived CDR1 and CDR2 are ENHRY and SYGVKD. The CDR3 spans 14 residues. The CDR3 spells CAIRPDSLNTEAFF. The CDR3 bases are TGTGCCATCAGACCGGACAGCTTGAACACTGAAGCTTTCTTT.

The chain carries TRBV29-1 and TRBJ2-7, with TRBD2 identical over 7 bases. Germline lookup yields CDR1 SQVTM and CDR2 ANQGSEA. Trimming at V came to 4 bases and at J to 5 bases, leaving 8 bases not matched to a gene. The length of the CDR3 is 13 residues. This CDR3 is CSVGPSGPHEQYF. The CDR3 DNA reads as TGCAGCGTTGGGCCTAGCGGACCCCACGAGCAGTACTTC.

This clone was observed once. The J gene is TRBJ1-2, the V gene TRBV25-1; TRBD1 agrees at 9 bases. The CDR3 spans 18 residues. CDR1 and CDR2 from the germline V gene are MGHDK and SYGVNS. Germline trimming cut 4 bases from V and 7 bases from J; bases unmatched to any gene: 19. CDR3 DNA sequence: TGTGCCAGCAGTGGGACAATTTGGACAGGGGAGATGTATACTGGCTACACCTTC. It translates to CASSGTIWTGEMYTGYTF.

This clone has more than one count but fewer than ten. The J gene is TRBJ2-7, the V gene TRBV7-9; TRBD2 aligns across 11 bases. Looked up from germline, CDR1 is SEHNR and CDR2 is FQNEAQ (reference sequence). After removal of 6 bases from V and 6 bases from J, the junction contained 7 bases not matched to a gene. There are 14 residues in the CDR3. The CDR3 coding sequence is TGTGCCAGCAGACAAGGGACTAGCGGTTCCGAGCAGTACTTC. This codes for CASRQGTSGSEQYF.

V is TRBV7-2 and J is TRBJ2-5; D is possibly TRBD1 (6 bases). V lost 8 bases, J lost 5 bases, and 12 bases lay in between. CDR1 and CDR2 (germline): SGHTA, FQGNSA. The CDR3 is 12 amino acids. The CDR3 is CASGWGQETQYF. The CDR3 nucleotides read TGTGCCAGCGGCTGGGGGCAGGAGACCCAGTACTTC.